What follows describes a single TCR beta chain. Its antigen remains unidentified. The record originates from a study of CXCR3-negative and CXCR3-positive naive CD8 T cells (dated by TCRdb to between 2018 and 2020). Background on the whole study: Approximately 140 million TRB reads were obtained in total, roughly 1.5 +/- 0.3 million reads per library. The TRBV-TRBJ cluster analysis covered naive subsets from several donors and memory cells from 3 donors. The diversity and physicochemical repertoire analyses included 11 donors pooled from two independent experiments. Points the paper makes about the study in general: Compared with CXCR3-negative naive cells, CXCR3-positive naive cells had TRB CDR3s with higher hydrophobicity (lower Kidera factor 4), lower energy, and higher strength and volume indices. Both naive subsets had comparably high repertoire diversity, while memory CD8+ T cells had much lower repertoire diversity. Because surface CD5, which is linked to self-reactivity in mice, was comparable between the naive subsets, TCR interaction strength was also inferred from the physicochemical properties of TRB CDR3s. TRBV-TRBJ usage was similar between naive CXCR3-negative and CXCR3-positive cells from the same donor, while memory cells showed distinct patterns. Freshly isolated PBMCs were used for most assays because CXCR3 expression went down partially after cryopreservation.

The instrument was a NextSeq 550. The Human TCR Profiling Kit (MiLaboratory) was used to prepare UMI-labeled 5' RACE TRB cDNA libraries. The full amount of extracted RNA was used for cDNA synthesis, and the full amount of resulting cDNA was used for PCR amplification. Libraries were prepared in parallel with an identical number of PCR cycles. The authors' analysis ran thus. With a minimum of two reads required per UMI, MIGEC and MiXCR pulled out about 53,000 +/- 10,000 unique UMI-labeled TRB cDNA molecules from each library. An average of roughly 40,000 +/- 10,000 functional in-frame TRB CDR3 nucleotide clonotypes without stop codons was found per library. After each sample was downsampled to 5000 UMI-labeled TRB molecules, VDJtools was used to calculate diversity metrics such as normalized Shannon-Wiener and Chao1. For the central five CDR3 residues, VDJtools calculated physicochemical properties weighted by clonotype size, namely interaction energy, strength, volume and Kidera factor 4. TCRdb reanalyzed the reads, keeping one entry per CDR3 protein sequence and omitting DNA. TCRdb's processing, not the authors', yielded these V and J calls. The record for this sample contains 70,000 to 100,000 distinct CDR3 sequences. The top ten constitute approximately 0.99% of the sample.

Each CD8+ T cell subset was flow-sorted in triplicate, with about 320,000 cells per subset placed directly into RLT lysis buffer. To exclude memory contaminants, naive CD8+ T cells were stringently defined as CD45RO-CCR7+CD27+CD95-. Peripheral blood mononuclear cells were isolated from buffy coats by standard density gradient centrifugation. A FACSAria III was used to flow-sort naive CXCR3-negative and CXCR3-positive CD8+ T cells. Total RNA was extracted from sorted cells using an RNeasy Mini Kit. Sequencing input: naive CXCR3- CD8+ T cells from blood. Interpreted using the paper, the cell subset or site label stands for: CD45RO-CCR7+CD27+CD95- naive CD8+ T cells lacking CXCR3 (TNR3-). This sequence originates from a human donor in good health. Some clones in this sample may be carry-over from other donors' samples.

This receptor has the CDR3 CSAGDYQETQYF. The chain is made from TRBV20-1 and TRBJ2-5; TCRdb lists TRBD1, though no DNA is available to test this call. The germline V gene (reference sequence) yields DFQATT for CDR1 and SNEGSKA for CDR2. Including cysteine and phenylalanine, the CDR3 has 12 amino acids. The record lacks a DNA sequence.